This TCR beta chain was sequenced during a study of primary melanoma T cells and metastatic recurrence. The wider study: Samples were primary melanomas of stage T2 to T4.

The germline gives CDR1 GTSNPN, CDR2 SVGIG (reference sequence). V was trimmed by 8 bases and J by 0 bases, leaving 14 bases between them. The CDR3 covers 13 residues. Patients with resected primary melanoma were considered at risk of metastatic recurrence. The assay was immunoSEQ multiplex PCR, and TCRdb's table has in-frame clones only and misses some. The table records a few hundred clones, about 92% of them present only once. The chain employs TRBV30 and TRBJ2-7; D call uncertain. The specimen sequenced was melanoma tumor tissue. This sequence originates from a human donor with melanoma. CDR3: CASSFGSSYEQYF. CDR3 sequence (DNA): TGTGCCAGCAGCTTCGGTTCCTCCTACGAGCAGTACTTC. The whole variable domain, filled in from reference TRBV30 and TRBJ2-7, reads SQTIHQWPATLVQPVGSPLSLECTVEGTSNPNLYWYRQAAGRGLQLLFYSVGIGQISSEVPQNLSASRPQDRQFILSSKKLLLSDSGFYLCASSFGSSYEQYFGPGTRLTVT.